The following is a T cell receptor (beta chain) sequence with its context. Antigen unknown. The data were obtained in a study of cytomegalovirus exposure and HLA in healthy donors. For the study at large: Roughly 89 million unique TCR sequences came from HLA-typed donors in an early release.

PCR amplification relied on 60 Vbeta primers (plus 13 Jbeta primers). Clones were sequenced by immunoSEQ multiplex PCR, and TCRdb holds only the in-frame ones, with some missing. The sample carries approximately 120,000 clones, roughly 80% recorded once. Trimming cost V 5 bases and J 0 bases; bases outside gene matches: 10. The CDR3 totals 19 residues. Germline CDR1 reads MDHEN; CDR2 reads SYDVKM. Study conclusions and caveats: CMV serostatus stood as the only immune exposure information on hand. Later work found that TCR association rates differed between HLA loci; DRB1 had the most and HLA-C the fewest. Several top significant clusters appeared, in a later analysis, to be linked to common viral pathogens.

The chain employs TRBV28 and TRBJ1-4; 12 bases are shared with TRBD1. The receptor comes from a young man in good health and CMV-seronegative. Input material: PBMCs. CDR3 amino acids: CASSPRRGTGGATNEKLFF. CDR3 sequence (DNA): TGTGCCAGCAGTCCTCGAAGGGGGACAGGGGGCGCAACTAATGAAAAACTGTTTTTT.